The following is a T cell receptor beta chain sequence with its context. At cycle 4 day 1, cycle 7 day 1, and baseline, blood was sampled. The data stem from a study of OX40 agonist ivuxolimab in advanced cancers. The overall study: All patients had ivuxolimab intravenously every 2 weeks at 0.01 to 10 mg/kg.

The assay was immunoSEQ multiplex PCR, and TCRdb's table has in-frame clones only and misses some. The sample records tens of thousands of clones, 80% to 90% being singletons. The source of this sequence is an adult with an advanced solid tumor such as melanoma, head and neck, liver or kidney cancer. Specimen: CD4+ or CD8+ T cells sorted from blood, collected in a trial of the OX40 agonist ivuxolimab.

CDR3 sequence (DNA): TGTGCCAGCAGTATGCGTGGACAGGGTGATGAGCAGTTCTTC. It specifies CASSMRGQGDEQFF. The V gene is TRBV28, the J gene TRBJ2-1, with TRBD1 identical over 8 bases. Germline lookup yields CDR1 MDHEN and CDR2 SYDVKM. V dropped 5 bases and J dropped 8; count of bases not matched to a gene: 8. CDR3 length: 14 amino acids.